This T cell receptor beta chain was profiled in a study of blood T cell repertoires in COVID-19. Study background: PBMCs, B-cell-depleted T cells, or T cells were the source of the cDNA or gDNA that made up the material.

Original processing notes: Researchers report that nucleated cell counts were estimated from reference gene primer amplification. Sequencing used immunoSEQ multiplex PCR; TCRdb keeps in-frame clones, though not all of them. V, J and clone size derive from that table, while D and trimming were established from the DNA sequence. The sample consists of roughly 180,000 clones, roughly four fifths of them appearing once. Each participant's cohort was designated according to participant-reported clinical history. The ends were cut back, 4 bases at V and 7 bases at J, with 16 bases in the middle. The germline V gene has CDR1 LGHDT and CDR2 YNNKEL (reference sequence). The CDR3 has 15 amino acids.

The chain uses TRBV3-1 (or the pseudogene TRBV3-2) and TRBJ2-2; D remains unclear. The TCR originated in a man aged 50 or older who had recovered from COVID-19. Sequencing was performed on PBMCs or T cells enriched from blood (not recorded which). The CDR3 nucleotides read TGTGCCAGCAGCCCAAATTTAGTTGTTGGCGGGGAGCTGTTTTTT. As protein: CASSPNLVVGGELFF.